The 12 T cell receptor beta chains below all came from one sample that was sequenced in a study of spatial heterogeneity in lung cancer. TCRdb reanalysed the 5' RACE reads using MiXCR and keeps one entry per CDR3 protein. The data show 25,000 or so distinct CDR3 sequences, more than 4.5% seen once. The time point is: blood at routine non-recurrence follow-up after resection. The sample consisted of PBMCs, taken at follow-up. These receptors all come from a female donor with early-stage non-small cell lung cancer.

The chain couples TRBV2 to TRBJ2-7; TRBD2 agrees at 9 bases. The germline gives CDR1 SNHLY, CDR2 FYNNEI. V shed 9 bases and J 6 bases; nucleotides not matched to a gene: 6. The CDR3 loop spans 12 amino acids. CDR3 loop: CARGGGVSEQYF. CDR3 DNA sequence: TGTGCCAGAGGCGGGGGGGTAAGCGAGCAGTACTTC.

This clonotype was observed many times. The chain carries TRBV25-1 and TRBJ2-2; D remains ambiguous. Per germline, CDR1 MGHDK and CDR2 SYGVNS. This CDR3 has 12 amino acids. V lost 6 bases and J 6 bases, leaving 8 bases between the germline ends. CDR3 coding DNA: TGTGCCAGCAGGGATTACGCCGGGGAGCTGTTTTTT. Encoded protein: CASRDYAGELFF.

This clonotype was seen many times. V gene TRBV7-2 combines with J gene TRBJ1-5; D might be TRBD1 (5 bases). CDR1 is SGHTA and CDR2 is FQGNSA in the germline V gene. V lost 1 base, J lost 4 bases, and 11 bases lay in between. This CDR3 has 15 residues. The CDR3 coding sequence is TGTGCCAGCAGCTTAGGTGGGGGAAGGAATCAGCCCCAGCATTTT. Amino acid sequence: CASSLGGGRNQPQHF.

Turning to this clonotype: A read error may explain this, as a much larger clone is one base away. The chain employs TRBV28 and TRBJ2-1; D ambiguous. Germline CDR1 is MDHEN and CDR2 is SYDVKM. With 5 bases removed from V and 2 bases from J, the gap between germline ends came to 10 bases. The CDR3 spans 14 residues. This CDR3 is CASSPTGTYNEQFF. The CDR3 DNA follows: TGTGCCAGCAGTCCGACTGGGACCTACAATGAGCAGTTCTTC.

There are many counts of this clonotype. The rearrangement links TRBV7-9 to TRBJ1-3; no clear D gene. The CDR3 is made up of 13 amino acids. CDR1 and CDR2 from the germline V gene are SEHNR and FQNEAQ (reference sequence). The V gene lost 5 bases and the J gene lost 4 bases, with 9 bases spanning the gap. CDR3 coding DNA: TGTGCCAGCAGCCAAAACCTCGGAAACACCATATATTTT. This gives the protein CASSQNLGNTIYF.

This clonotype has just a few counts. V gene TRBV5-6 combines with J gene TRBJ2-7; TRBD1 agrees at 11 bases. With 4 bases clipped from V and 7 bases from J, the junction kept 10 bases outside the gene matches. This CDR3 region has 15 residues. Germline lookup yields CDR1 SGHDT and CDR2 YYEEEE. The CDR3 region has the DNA TGTGCCAGCAGCCCCTGGGACAGGGGGTTTAGAGAGCAGTACGTC. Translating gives CASSPWDRGFREQYV.

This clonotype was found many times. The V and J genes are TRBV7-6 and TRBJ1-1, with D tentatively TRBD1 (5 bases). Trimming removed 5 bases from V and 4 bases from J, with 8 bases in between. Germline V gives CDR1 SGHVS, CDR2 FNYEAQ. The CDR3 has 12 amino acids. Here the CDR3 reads CASSQGVTEAFF. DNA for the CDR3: TGTGCCAGCAGCCAAGGGGTCACTGAAGCTTTCTTT. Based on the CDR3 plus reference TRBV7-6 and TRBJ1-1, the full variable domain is GAGVSQSPRYKVTKRGQDVALRCDPISGHVSLYWYRQALGQGPEFLTYFNYEAQQDKSGLPNDRFSAERPEGSISTLTIQRTEQRDSAMYRCASSQGVTEAFFGQGTRLTVV.

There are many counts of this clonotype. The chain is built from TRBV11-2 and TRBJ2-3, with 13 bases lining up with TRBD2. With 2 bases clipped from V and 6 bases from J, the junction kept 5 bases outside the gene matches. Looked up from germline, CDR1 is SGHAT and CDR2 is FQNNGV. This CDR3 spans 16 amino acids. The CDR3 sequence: CASSLTLAGGLDTQYF. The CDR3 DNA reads TGTGCCAGCAGCTTAACACTAGCGGGAGGGCTCGATACGCAGTATTTT. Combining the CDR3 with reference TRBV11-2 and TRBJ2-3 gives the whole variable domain EAGVAQSPRYKIIEKRQSVAFWCNPISGHATLYWYQQILGQGPKLLIQFQNNGVVDDSQLPKDRFSAERLKGVDSTLKIQPAKLEDSAVYLCASSLTLAGGLDTQYFGPGTRLTVL.

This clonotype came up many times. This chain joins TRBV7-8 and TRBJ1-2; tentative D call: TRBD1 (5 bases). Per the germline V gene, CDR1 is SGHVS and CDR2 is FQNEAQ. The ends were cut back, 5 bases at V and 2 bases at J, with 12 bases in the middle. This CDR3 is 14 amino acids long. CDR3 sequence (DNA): TGTGCCAGCAGCCCGGGGGACCGCAACTATGGCTACACCTTC. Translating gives CASSPGDRNYGYTF.

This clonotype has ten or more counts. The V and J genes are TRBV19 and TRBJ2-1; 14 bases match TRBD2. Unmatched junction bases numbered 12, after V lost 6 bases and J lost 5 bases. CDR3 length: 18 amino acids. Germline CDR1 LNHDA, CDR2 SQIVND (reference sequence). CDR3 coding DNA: TGTGCCAGTAGCAGGACCCGGGGGACTAGCGGGGGAAACAATGAGCAGTTCTTC. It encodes CASSRTRGTSGGNNEQFF.

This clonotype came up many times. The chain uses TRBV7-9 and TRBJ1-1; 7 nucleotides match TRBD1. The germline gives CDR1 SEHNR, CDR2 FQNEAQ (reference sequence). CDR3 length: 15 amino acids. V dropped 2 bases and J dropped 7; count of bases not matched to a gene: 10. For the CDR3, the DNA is TGTGCCAGCAGCTTACCGAGACAGGGATTCGGTGAAGCTTTCTTT. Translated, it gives CASSLPRQGFGEAFF. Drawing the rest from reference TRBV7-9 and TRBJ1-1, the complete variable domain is DTGVSQNPRHKITKRGQNVTFRCDPISEHNRLYWYRQTLGQGPEFLTYFQNEAQLEKSRLLSDRFSAERPKGSFSTLEIQRTEQGDSAMYLCASSLPRQGFGEAFFGQGTRLTVV.

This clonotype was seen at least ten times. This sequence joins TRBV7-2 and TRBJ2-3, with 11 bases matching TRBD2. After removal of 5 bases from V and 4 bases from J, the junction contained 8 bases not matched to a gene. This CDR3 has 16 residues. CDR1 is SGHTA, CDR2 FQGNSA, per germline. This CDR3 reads CASSDSGGANSDTQYF. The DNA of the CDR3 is TGTGCCAGCAGCGATAGCGGGGGGGCCAATTCAGATACGCAGTATTTT.